This T cell receptor (beta chain) appears in the sequencing data of a study of cytomegalovirus exposure and HLA in healthy donors (dated by TCRdb to the late 2010s). About the investigation overall: According to an earlier analysis of 550 to 750 of the donors, 150 million to 200 million T cells yielded 95 million to 140 million unique TCR beta sequences and more than 250 Gb of sequence data. An early release covering 550 to 700 HLA-typed donors comprised 250 to 350 gigabases of sequencing data and around 80 million unique TCR sequences. Of the approximately 400 genotyped donors, approximately 82% fell in the genetic ancestry cluster associated with self-reported Caucasian donors. The study was designed to test whether signatures of past pathogen exposure could be identified by cataloging public T cell receptors. The study used immunosequencing to profile the T cell repertoires of around 600 subjects and linked those repertoires to cytomegalovirus serostatus. In addition to the first cohort of around 670 subjects, a separate validation cohort of approximately 130 different subjects was used. The study combined high-throughput TCR immunosequencing, statistical association of individual TCRs with disease status, and machine learning to predict cytomegalovirus infection status. A later analysis re-examined previously published TCR beta repertoires from over 500 donors and added high-resolution HLA genotyping to investigate patterns of TCR occurrence. In the later analysis, no new phenotypic data were used to find candidate immune exposures; instead, reliance was placed on TCR beta sequences and their occurrence across donors. To decide whether each TCR beta V gene segment behaved as functional or pseudogenic, an earlier analysis of nearly 600 of the donors relied on high-throughput TCR beta sequencing. Donor age, sex, ethnicity and CMV serostatus were compiled alongside the repertoire data. A later genetic analysis used genome-wide SNP genotypes for about three fifths of the 666 donors, treating that subset as a discovery cohort. Every repertoire in the discovery cohort had been generated on one and the same sequencing platform. HLA typing included class I and class II loci at four-digit resolution. Typing coverage differed by locus: A, B, C, DRB1 and DQB1 were typed in about 629-640 donors, DQA1 in about 560, DPA1 in 600 to 610, and DPB1 in 472. Five DR-DQ haplotypes were treated as single units for association and clustering because of strong linkage in the cohort. Across around 400 genotyped donors of the cohort, an average of approximately 220,000 unique TCR beta nucleotide sequences per donor were sequenced, and around 20% of those sequences were non-productive.

The CDR1 and CDR2 encoded by the germline V gene (reference sequence) are LNHNV and YYDKDF. Here V drops 0 bases and J drops 0 bases, and the junction holds 9 bases not matched to any gene. The CDR3 contains 19 residues, cysteine and phenylalanine counted. Only the CDR3 portion is preserved as DNA: 57 bases, with reading frame beginning at the first base. The study at large found these results: An earlier analysis of several hundred of the donors showed that most TCR beta V segments appeared in productive rearrangements either about 90% or about 30% of the time, which broadly matched IMGT annotations. The earlier analysis of almost 600 of the donors excluded some 15 rarely observed V segments, including chromosome 9 orphons, because counts were too low. A cluster of highly shared sequence variants was judged likely to represent a technical artifact of the sequencing pipeline. An association between a missense DCLRE1C variant and V-gene and J-gene trimming of TCR beta chains was found in a later genetic analysis and replicated in an independent cohort. Most TCR sequences were observed very rarely across donors, whereas some public TCRs were present in many individuals. Because HLA typing was unavailable for some donors at each locus, only the typed subset was used in association tests. In a later analysis, the rate of TCR association differed among HLA loci, with DRB1 alleles having the most associated TCRs and HLA-C alleles having the fewest. When HLA alleles, especially DR and DQ, strongly co-occurred, attributing TCR associations to individual alleles was difficult. Most CMV-associated TCR beta chains appeared to be HLA-restricted in a later analysis, and the HLA associations seemed to be driven largely by CMV exposure. A later genetic analysis reported fewer N-insertions in productive TCRs among donors in an Asian-associated ancestry cluster than the roughly 690-donor mean. A further reported finding was that TCR beta sequences accurately predicted the HLA-A and HLA-B alleles for most subjects in the first cohort. In a later analysis, some 18,000 TCR beta sequences were associated with specific HLA alleles at a false discovery rate of 0.05. A few of the identified cytomegalovirus-associated TCR beta chains were confirmed in vitro to be specific for cytomegalovirus antigens. It was suggested by the authors that the approach could potentially be generalized to other disease states and immunological phenotypes. Cytomegalovirus status was reported to be diagnosed by the classifier with high specificity and sensitivity in both the original and validation cohorts. Linkage disequilibrium might explain the correlated functional status among segregating V segments, but an unknown experimental factor could not be excluded. The study listed 164 TCR beta chains as associated with cytomegalovirus. The presence/absence analyses assumed that sequencing depth was roughly uniform across donors, and that assumption may not be true. CMV serostatus was the only immune exposure information available for the cohort. Only TCR beta chains were sequenced in this cohort, and the absence of alpha or paired-chain data limited detectable features. Some IMGT-functional V segments, including TRBV6-2 and TRBV6-3, could not be told apart with the 87-base-pair reads, so those segments were excluded. In a later analysis, several top co-occurrence clusters were reported to appear linked to parvovirus B19, influenza, CMV and Epstein-Barr virus. Compared with equally common non-associated chains, HLA-associated TCR beta chains in a later analysis were more clonally expanded and had lower generation probabilities.

Libraries were prepared through the immunoSEQ multiplex PCR assay. A mixture of 60 forward primers for TCR Vbeta segments and 13 reverse primers for TCR Jbeta segments was used in the multiplex PCR. A multiplex PCR assay on genomic DNA amplified the CDR3 region of rearranged TCR beta genes. Amplified TCR beta libraries were sequenced as 87-base-pair reads on the Illumina HiSeq System. The paper's data handling went like this. A later analysis counted about 82 million unique TCR beta chains across the 550 to 750 repertoires, and about 10 million of these chains were shared by at least two donors. A nearest-neighbor algorithm error-corrected the raw reads and collapsed the reads into unique sequences, merging closely related sequences to remove PCR and sequencing errors. V, D and J gene segments were assigned by aligning CDR3 sequences to IMGT reference sequences. For a sequence to be retained, a match of at least six nucleotides to both a V gene segment and a J gene segment was required. Rearrangements were classified as productive when the CDR3 lacked stop codons and remained in frame with V and J, and all other rearrangements were classified as non-productive. Following IMGT convention, CDR3 was defined as the stretch from the second conserved V-encoded cysteine up to the conserved J-encoded phenylalanine. The earlier analysis of about 560 of the donors excluded any sequence lacking an unambiguous match to a single V gene segment. An earlier analysis of 500 to 700 of the donors classified V segments as functional when productive rearrangements were above 56.7% and as segregating when the standard deviation between donors was above 5%. A statistical classification framework was built for diagnosing cytomegalovirus status from the catalog of TCR beta chain sequences. A later analysis assigned V and J genes by comparing TCR nucleotide sequences with IMGT/GENE-DB human TR gene sequences. A later analysis assigned CDR3 sequences and most-parsimonious VDJ recombination scenarios with the TCRdist pipeline. In a later analysis, every TCR beta chain was defined by the combination of its CDR3 amino acid sequence and its V-gene family, and reads without a unique V-gene family were dropped. As a way to deal with suspected cross-contamination and a sequencing artifact, a later analysis dropped 450 to 600 nucleotide sequences that were highly shared and had low generation probability. For each public chain, a later analysis derived a clonal expansion index from normalized ranks of inferred template counts within each repertoire. In a later analysis, generation probabilities were computed with a VDJ recombination model fitted to out-of-frame rearrangements, and the resulting probabilities were checked against IGoR. In a later analysis, TCR-TCR, TCR-HLA and TCR-CMV co-occurrence was scored with hypergeometric tests, and a repertoire-size bias correction was applied to TCR pairs. False discovery rates were estimated in a later analysis by permuting HLA or CMV assignments 20 times. In a later analysis, co-occurring TCRs were grouped using DBSCAN, and TCRdist sequence similarity was added for clustering within HLA-allele-positive subsets. For co-occurrence clustering, repertoires with fewer than 30,000 or more than 120,000 public chains were excluded, along with roughly five repertoires with anomalous nucleotide sharing. Sourced from immuneACCESS, this table was stored by TCRdb with only in-frame sequences that have V and J called. A share of the clones is absent; for the studies checked, an unresolved V gene accounts for under half, and the remainder has no known explanation. V and J calls and clone size are given by that table; D and trimming were obtained from the DNA. The table for this sample records 100,000 to 150,000 clones. More than 0.8% of the sample rests with the top ten.

About this clone: The target of this receptor is not known.

The cohort comprised several hundred healthy bone marrow donors. All cohort members were sampled while nominally healthy, although unrecorded immune exposures were likely present. The donor tested CMV seronegative and was one of the 352 seronegative cohort members. A peripheral blood sample was provided by each donor, and peripheral blood mononuclear cells were used for TCR beta sequencing. Genomic DNA extraction from the blood cell samples was performed with the Qiagen DNeasy Blood Extraction Kit. The chain couples TRBV15 to TRBJ1-3, with 9 central nucleotides matching TRBD1. The sample comprised PBMCs. This receptor was identified in a man in his late teens or twenties in good health and CMV-seronegative. The nucleotide sequence is given as TGTGCCACCAGCAGAGAGACCGGGACAGGGATTTTCTCTGGAAACACCATATATTTT. The resulting protein is CATSRETGTGIFSGNTIYF.